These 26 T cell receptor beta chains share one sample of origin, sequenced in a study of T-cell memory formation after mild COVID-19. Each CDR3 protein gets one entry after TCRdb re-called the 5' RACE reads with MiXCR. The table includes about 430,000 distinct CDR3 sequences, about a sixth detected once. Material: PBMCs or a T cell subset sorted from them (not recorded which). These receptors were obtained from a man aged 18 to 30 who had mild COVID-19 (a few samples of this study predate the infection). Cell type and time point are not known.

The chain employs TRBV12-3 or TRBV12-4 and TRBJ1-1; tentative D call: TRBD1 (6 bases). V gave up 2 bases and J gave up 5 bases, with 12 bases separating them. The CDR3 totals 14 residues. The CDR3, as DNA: TGTGCCAGCAGTTTAACGGGGGCGGGTACTGAAGCTTTCTTT. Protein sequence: CASSLTGAGTEAFF.

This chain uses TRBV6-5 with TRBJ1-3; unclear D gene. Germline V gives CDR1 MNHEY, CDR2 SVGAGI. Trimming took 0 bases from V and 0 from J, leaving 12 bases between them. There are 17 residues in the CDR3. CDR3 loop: CASSYSATVSSGNTIYF. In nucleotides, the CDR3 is TGTGCCAGCAGTTACTCGGCGACGGTGAGCTCTGGAAACACCATATATTTT.

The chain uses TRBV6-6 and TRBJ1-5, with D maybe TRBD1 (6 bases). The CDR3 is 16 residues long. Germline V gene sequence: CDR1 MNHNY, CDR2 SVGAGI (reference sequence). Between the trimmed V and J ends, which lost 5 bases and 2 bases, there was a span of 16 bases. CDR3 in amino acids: CASSGQLGGRNQPQHF. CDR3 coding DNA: TGTGCCAGCAGTGGACAGTTAGGGGGTCGCAATCAGCCCCAGCATTTT.

The CDR3 region is CASRLTSGTGAGETQYF. The CDR3 DNA sequence: TGTGCCAGCAGGTTAACTTCCGGGACAGGGGCTGGAGAGACCCAGTACTTC. This chain connects TRBV12-3 or TRBV12-4 to TRBJ2-5; TRBD1 aligns across 10 bases. The CDR3 loop spans 17 amino acids. Trimming cost V 6 bases and J 4 bases; bases outside gene matches: 14.

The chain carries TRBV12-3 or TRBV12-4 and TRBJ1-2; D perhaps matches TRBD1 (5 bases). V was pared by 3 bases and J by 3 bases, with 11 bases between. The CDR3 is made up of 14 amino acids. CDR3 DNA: TGTGCCAGCAGTTTCAGTCAGGGAGACTATGGCTACACCTTC. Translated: CASSFSQGDYGYTF.

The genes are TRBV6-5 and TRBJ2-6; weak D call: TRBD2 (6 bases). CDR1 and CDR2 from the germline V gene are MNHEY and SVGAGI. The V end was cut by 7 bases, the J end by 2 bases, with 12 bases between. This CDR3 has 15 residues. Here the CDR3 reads CASTLTGAGANVLTF. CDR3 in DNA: TGTGCCAGCACCCTAACGGGGGCTGGGGCCAACGTCCTGACTTTC.

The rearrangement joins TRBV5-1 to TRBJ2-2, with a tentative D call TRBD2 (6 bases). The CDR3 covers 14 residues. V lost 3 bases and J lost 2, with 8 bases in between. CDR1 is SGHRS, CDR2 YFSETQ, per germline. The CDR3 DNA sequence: TGCGCCAGCAGCTCTAGCGTAAACACCGGGGAGCTGTTTTTT. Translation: CASSSSVNTGELFF.

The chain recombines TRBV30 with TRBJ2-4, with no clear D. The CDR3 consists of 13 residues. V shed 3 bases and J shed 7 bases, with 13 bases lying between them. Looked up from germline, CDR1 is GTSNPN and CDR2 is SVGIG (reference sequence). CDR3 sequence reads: CAWRESWTNIQYF. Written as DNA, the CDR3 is TGTGCCTGGAGAGAATCTTGGACGAACATTCAGTACTTC.

As DNA, the CDR3 is TGTGCCAGCAGCTTAGCACTAGCGGGGGGACGCACAGATACGCAGTATTTT. It is translated as CASSLALAGGRTDTQYF. The J gene is TRBJ2-3, the V gene TRBV7-6; 12 bases match TRBD2. With 0 bases clipped from V and 1 base from J, the junction kept 2 bases outside the gene matches. The CDR3 has 17 residues. From germline, CDR1 is SGHVS and CDR2 FNYEAQ.

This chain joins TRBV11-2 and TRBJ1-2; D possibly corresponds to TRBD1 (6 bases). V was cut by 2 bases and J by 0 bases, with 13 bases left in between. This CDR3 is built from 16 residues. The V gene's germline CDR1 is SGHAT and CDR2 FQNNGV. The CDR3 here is CASSLSYRESNYGYTF. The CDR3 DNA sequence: TGTGCCAGCAGCTTATCCTACAGGGAGTCTAACTATGGCTACACCTTC.

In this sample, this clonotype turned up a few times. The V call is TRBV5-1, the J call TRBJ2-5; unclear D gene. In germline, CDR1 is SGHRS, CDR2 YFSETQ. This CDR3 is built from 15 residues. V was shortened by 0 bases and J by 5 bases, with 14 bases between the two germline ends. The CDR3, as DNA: TGCGCCAGCAGCTTGGGAAAGGGAATTGTGGAGACCCAGTACTTC. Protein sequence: CASSLGKGIVETQYF. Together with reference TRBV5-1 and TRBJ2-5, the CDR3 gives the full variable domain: KAGVTQTPRYLIKTRGQQVTLSCSPISGHRSVSWYQQTPGQGLQFLFEYFSETQRNKGNFPGRFSGRQFSNSRSEMNVSTLELGDSALYLCASSLGKGIVETQYFGPGTRLLVL.

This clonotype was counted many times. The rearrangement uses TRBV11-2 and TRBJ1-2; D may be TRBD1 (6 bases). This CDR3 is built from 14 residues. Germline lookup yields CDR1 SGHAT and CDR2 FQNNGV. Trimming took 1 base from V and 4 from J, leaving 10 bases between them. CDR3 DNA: TGTGCCAGCAGCTTAGGTCTGGGGGCCTATGGCTACACCTTC. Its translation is CASSLGLGAYGYTF.

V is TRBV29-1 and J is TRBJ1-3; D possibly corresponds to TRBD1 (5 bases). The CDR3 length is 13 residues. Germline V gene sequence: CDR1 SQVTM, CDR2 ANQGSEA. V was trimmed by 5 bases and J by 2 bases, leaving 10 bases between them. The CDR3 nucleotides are TGCAGCGTTAGGACAAAGACTGGAAACACCATATATTTT. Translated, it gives CSVRTKTGNTIYF.

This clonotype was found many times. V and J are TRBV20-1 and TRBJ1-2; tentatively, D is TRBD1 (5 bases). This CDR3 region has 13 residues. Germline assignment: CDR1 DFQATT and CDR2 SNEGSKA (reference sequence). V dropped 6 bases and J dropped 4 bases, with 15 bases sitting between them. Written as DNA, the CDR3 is TGCAGTGCAGCAGGAGGGGTGATCTATGGCTACACCTTC. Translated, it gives CSAAGGVIYGYTF.

The CDR3, as DNA: TGTGCCAGCAGCCGAACCCGGTCGTCGGACAAAAACATTCAGTACTTC. Its translation: CASSRTRSSDKNIQYF. The chain couples TRBV14 to TRBJ2-4; D uncertain. Germline V CDR1 and CDR2: SGHDN, FVKESK. Trimming removed 4 bases at V and 3 bases at J, with 16 bases between. This CDR3 contains 16 residues.

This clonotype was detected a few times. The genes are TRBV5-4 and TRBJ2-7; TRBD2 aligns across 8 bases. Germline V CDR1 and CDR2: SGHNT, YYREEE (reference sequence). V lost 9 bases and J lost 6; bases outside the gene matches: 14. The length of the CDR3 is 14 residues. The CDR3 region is CATGQDSGVSEQYF. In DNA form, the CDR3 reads TGTGCCACCGGGCAAGATAGCGGGGTGAGCGAGCAGTACTTC.

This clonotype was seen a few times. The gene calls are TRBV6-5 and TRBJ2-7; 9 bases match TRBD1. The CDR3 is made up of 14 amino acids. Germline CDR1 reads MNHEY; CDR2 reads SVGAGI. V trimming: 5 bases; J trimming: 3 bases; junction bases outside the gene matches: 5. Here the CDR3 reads CASSHGGQGYEQYF. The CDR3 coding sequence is TGTGCCAGCAGTCACGGGGGACAGGGCTACGAGCAGTACTTC.

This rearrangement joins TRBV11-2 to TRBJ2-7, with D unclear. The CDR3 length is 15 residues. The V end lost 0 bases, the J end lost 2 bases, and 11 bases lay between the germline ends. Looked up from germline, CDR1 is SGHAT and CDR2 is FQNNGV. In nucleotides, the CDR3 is TGTGCCAGCAGCTTAGACCCTTTGGATACCTACGAGCAGTACGTC. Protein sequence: CASSLDPLDTYEQYV.

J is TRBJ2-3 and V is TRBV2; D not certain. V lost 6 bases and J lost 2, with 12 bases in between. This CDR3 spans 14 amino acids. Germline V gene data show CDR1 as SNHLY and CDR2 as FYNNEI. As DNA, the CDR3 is TGTGCCAGCAGCCCCCCCACCTACACAGATACGCAGTATTTT. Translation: CASSPPTYTDTQYF.

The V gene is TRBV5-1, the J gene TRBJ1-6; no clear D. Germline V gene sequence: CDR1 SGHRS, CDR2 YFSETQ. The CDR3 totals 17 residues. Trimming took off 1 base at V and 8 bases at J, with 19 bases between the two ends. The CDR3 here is CASSLYQRAQEDSPLHF. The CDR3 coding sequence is TGCGCCAGCAGCTTGTACCAACGGGCCCAGGAGGATTCACCCCTCCACTTT.

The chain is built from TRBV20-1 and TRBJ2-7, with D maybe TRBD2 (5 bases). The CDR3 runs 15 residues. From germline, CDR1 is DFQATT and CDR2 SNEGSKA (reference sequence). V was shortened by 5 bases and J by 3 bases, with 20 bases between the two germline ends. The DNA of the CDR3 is TGCAGTGCTGGGAGCCTACTTAGGCTCCACTACGAGCAGTACTTC. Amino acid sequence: CSAGSLLRLHYEQYF.

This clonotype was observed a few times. CDR3 sequence (DNA): TGTGCCAGCTCACCGGTGGTCTCATACGAAGCTTTCTTT. It specifies CASSPVVSYEAFF. The chain couples TRBV18 to TRBJ1-1; D uncertain. The germline V and J ends were trimmed by 3 bases and 8 bases, with 13 bases remaining between them. The CDR3 extends over 13 amino acids. Germline loops: CDR1 KGHSH, CDR2 LQKENI.

The CDR3 DNA reads as TGTGCCAGCAGTTACTACGGGACGAGGGGCAATGAGCAGTTCTTC. It codes for CASSYYGTRGNEQFF. The J gene is TRBJ2-1, the V gene TRBV6-5; D is tentatively TRBD1 or TRBD2 (5 bases each). Trimming stripped 1 base from V and 6 bases from J, with 13 bases between. The germline CDR1 and CDR2 sequences are MNHEY and SVGAGI. The CDR3 covers 15 residues.

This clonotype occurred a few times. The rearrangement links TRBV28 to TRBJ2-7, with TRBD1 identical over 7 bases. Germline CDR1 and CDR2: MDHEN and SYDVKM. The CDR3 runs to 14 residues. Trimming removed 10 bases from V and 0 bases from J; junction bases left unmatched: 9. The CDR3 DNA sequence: TGTGCCACTTCCCCGACAGGGTTCTCCTACGAGCAGTACGTC. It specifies CATSPTGFSYEQYV.

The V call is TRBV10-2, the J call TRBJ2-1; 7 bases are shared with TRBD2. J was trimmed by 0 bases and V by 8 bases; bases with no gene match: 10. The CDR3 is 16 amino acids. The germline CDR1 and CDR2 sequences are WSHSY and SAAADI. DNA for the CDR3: TGCGCCAGCCCGCGGGGGTATCGGAGCTCCTACAATGAGCAGTTCTTC. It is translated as CASPRGYRSSYNEQFF.

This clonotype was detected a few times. CDR3 sequence reads: CSASQQGHEQFF. In DNA form, the CDR3 reads TGCAGTGCTAGCCAACAGGGTCATGAGCAGTTCTTC. V is TRBV20-1 and J is TRBJ2-1; possibly TRBD1 for D (6 bases). Trimming stripped 3 bases from V and 8 bases from J, with 11 bases between. The CDR3 is 12 amino acids. Germline V lookup: CDR1 DFQATT, CDR2 SNEGSKA (reference sequence).